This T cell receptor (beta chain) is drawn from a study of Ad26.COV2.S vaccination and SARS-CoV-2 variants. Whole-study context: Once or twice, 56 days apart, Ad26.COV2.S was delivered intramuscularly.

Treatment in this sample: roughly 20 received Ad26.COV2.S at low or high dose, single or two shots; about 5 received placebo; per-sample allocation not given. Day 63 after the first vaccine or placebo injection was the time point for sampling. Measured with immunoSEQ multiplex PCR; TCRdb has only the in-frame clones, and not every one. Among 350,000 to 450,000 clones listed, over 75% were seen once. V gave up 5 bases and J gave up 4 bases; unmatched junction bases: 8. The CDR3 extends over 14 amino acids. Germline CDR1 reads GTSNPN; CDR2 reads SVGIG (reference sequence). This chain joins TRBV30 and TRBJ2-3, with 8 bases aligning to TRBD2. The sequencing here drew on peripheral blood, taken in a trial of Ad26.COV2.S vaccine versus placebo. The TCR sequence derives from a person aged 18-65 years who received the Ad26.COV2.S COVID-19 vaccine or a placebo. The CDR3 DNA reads TGTGCCTGGGAGGATACGGGAGGGGCAGATACGCAGTATTTT. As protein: CAWEDTGGADTQYF.